Listed here are 21 T cell receptor beta chains from one sample, sequenced in a study of cytomegalovirus exposure and HLA in healthy donors. The PCR made use of 60 Vbeta and 13 Jbeta primers. TCRdb's table, derived via immunoSEQ multiplex PCR, lists solely in-frame clones and lacks some. The profile shows about 140,000 clones, about 74% of them singletons. Source material: PBMCs. All receptors derive from a male donor in good health and CMV-seronegative.

This rearrangement joins TRBV28 to TRBJ1-3, with no clear D. V was clipped by 6 bases and J by 0 bases, with 6 bases between them. Germline lookup yields CDR1 MDHEN and CDR2 SYDVKM. CDR3 length: 13 amino acids. DNA for the CDR3: TGTGCCAGCAGGAGAAGCTCTGGAAACACCATATATTTT. Its translation: CASRRSSGNTIYF.

The gene calls are TRBV2 and TRBJ1-6; a possible D gene is TRBD1 (6 bases). The CDR3 is made up of 14 amino acids. Germline loops: CDR1 SNHLY, CDR2 FYNNEI. DNA of the CDR3: TGTGCTTCCGGTGCAGGACAGTCCAATTCACCCCTCCACTTT. This codes for CASGAGQSNSPLHF.

In regard to this clone: The same CDR3 also results from other DNA sequences found in this sample. The J gene is TRBJ1-1, the V gene TRBV18, with 7 bases aligning to TRBD1. CDR1 KGHSH and CDR2 LQKENI come from the germline V gene. After removal of 3 bases from V and 3 bases from J, the junction contained 1 base not matched to a gene. CDR3 length equals 13 residues. CDR3 protein: CASSPGQYTEAFF. CDR3 coding DNA: TGTGCCAGCTCACCGGGACAGTACACTGAAGCTTTCTTT.

CDR3 residues: CASAGESNQPQHF. The CDR3 DNA sequence: TGTGCCAGTGCGGGGGAGAGCAATCAGCCCCAGCATTTT. The chain is built from TRBV6-4 and TRBJ1-5; TRBD1 is a possible D gene (5 bases). Looked up from germline, CDR1 is MRHNA and CDR2 is SNTAGT. With 9 bases removed from V and 1 base from J, the gap between germline ends came to 10 bases. This CDR3 comprises 13 residues.

This clone turned up a few times. The chain employs TRBV21-1 and TRBJ1-4. TRBV21-1 is reported as a pseudogene. CDR3 length: 11 amino acids. The chain's CDR3 is CASRGSEKLFF. Here the CDR3 DNA reads TGTGCCAGCAGAGGGAGTGAAAAACTGTTTTTT.

The rearrangement joins TRBV5-1 to TRBJ2-7, with D tentatively TRBD2 (5 bases). The CDR3 has 16 residues. V lost 4 bases and J lost 10, with 27 bases in between. Germline V lookup: CDR1 SGHRS, CDR2 YFSETQ. The CDR3 region is CASSQQGMAAVLPQYF. CDR3 nucleotide sequence: TGCGCCAGCAGCCAACAAGGGATGGCAGCGGTCCTCCCACAGTACTTC.

Only a few counts were recorded for this clone. The V call is TRBV5-5, the J call TRBJ1-2; D is unresolved. V lost 4 bases to trimming and J lost 1 base, with 8 bases between them. Germline V lookup: CDR1 SGHKS, CDR2 YYEKEE (reference sequence). This CDR3 has 13 amino acids. CDR3 region: CASSLSSNYGYTF. The CDR3 bases are TGTGCCAGCAGCCTAAGTAGTAACTATGGCTACACCTTC.

CDR3 amino acids: CASSLGTGVNQPQHF. CDR3 DNA: TGTGCCAGCAGTTTAGGAACAGGGGTCAATCAGCCCCAGCATTTT. V is TRBV28 and J is TRBJ1-5; TRBD1 aligns across 7 bases. This CDR3 region has 15 residues. V shed 2 bases, J shed 3 bases, and the junction held 4 bases outside the gene matches. Germline V gene lookup returns CDR1 MDHEN and CDR2 SYDVKM.

This clone was seen once. V usage is TRBV2 and J usage is TRBJ1-2; TRBD1 agrees at 8 bases. Germline CDR1 is SNHLY and CDR2 is FYNNEI. V was pared by 1 base and J by 8 bases, with 6 bases of the junction left unmatched. This CDR3 region has 14 residues. The CDR3: CASSEEWTGQGYTF. The CDR3 DNA sequence: TGTGCCAGCAGTGAAGAATGGACAGGGCAAGGCTACACCTTC.

This chain connects TRBV28 to TRBJ1-1; D call uncertain. The CDR3 covers 15 residues. Trimming removed 8 bases at V and 4 bases at J, with 20 bases between. CDR1 is MDHEN and CDR2 is SYDVKM in the germline V gene. CDR3 in DNA: TGTGCCAGCGCCCTTACCAGGCGCCCGCCCACTGAAGCTTTCTTT. Amino acid sequence: CASALTRRPPTEAFF.

The rearrangement links TRBV7-9 to TRBJ2-7, with 7 bases fitting TRBD2. V lost 3 bases and J lost 2; bases outside the gene matches: 1. From germline, CDR1 is SEHNR and CDR2 FQNEAQ (reference sequence). The CDR3 extends over 13 amino acids. In nucleotides, the CDR3 is TGTGCCAGCAGCTTGCTAGCGGCCTACGAGCAGTACTTC. It specifies CASSLLAAYEQYF.

This clone came up once. The V and J genes are TRBV10-3 and TRBJ1-1; D uncertain. Trimming shortened V by 6 bases and J by 1 base, and 3 bases separated the two germline ends. Per germline, CDR1 ENHRY and CDR2 SYGVKD. The CDR3 covers 11 residues. CDR3 DNA: TGTGCCATCAGACAGAACACTGAAGCTTTCTTT. Amino acid sequence: CAIRQNTEAFF.

This clone was found a few times. V is TRBV29-1 and J is TRBJ1-5; D might be TRBD1 (6 bases). Trimming removed 4 bases from V and 1 base from J, with 11 bases in between. CDR3 length equals 14 residues. Per germline, CDR1 SQVTM and CDR2 ANQGSEA. The CDR3 spells CSVVWQGSNQPQHF. The DNA of the CDR3 is TGCAGCGTTGTCTGGCAGGGGAGCAATCAGCCCCAGCATTTT.

The V call is TRBV19, the J call TRBJ1-6; 7 positions match TRBD1. J was trimmed by 4 bases and V by 5 bases; bases with no gene match: 5. Germline CDR1 reads LNHDA; CDR2 reads SQIVND (reference sequence). The CDR3 runs 15 residues. CDR3 sequence reads: CASSSGQRYNSPLHF. As DNA, the CDR3 is TGTGCCAGTAGTTCGGGACAGCGGTATAATTCACCCCTCCACTTT.

The chain couples TRBV5-6 to TRBJ1-2; possibly TRBD1 for D (6 bases). CDR1 and CDR2 from the germline V gene are SGHDT and YYEEEE. The CDR3 has 17 residues. Trimming removed 1 base at V and 5 bases at J, with 21 bases between. The CDR3 sequence: CASSLIGGANYEYGYTF. The CDR3 nucleotides read TGTGCCAGCAGCTTGATTGGGGGCGCCAATTACGAATATGGCTACACCTTC.

The chain employs TRBV27 and TRBJ1-2; D may be TRBD1 (5 bases). Germline CDR1 is MNHEY and CDR2 is SMNVEV (reference sequence). Trimming took 5 bases from V and 1 from J, leaving 14 bases between them. This CDR3 comprises 15 residues. CDR3 sequence (DNA): TGTGCCAGCAGTCCCAGCCGGGGGGGTAACTATGGCTACACCTTC. This sequence encodes CASSPSRGGNYGYTF.

The chain uses TRBV28 and TRBJ2-1, with TRBD2 identical over 11 bases. Germline trimming cut 6 bases from V and 10 bases from J; bases unmatched to any gene: 14. Looked up from germline, CDR1 is MDHEN and CDR2 is SYDVKM. This CDR3 spans 16 amino acids. CDR3 DNA sequence: TGTGCCAGCAGACTAGCGGGAGCTAAGTTATCAGGGGAGCAGTTCTTC. Translated: CASRLAGAKLSGEQFF. Full variable domain (outside the CDR3, taken from reference TRBV28 and TRBJ2-1): DVKVTQSSRYLVKRTGEKVFLECVQDMDHENMFWYRQDPGLGLRLIYFSYDVKMKEKGDIPEGYSVSREKKERFSLILESASTNQTSMYLCASRLAGAKLSGEQFFGPGTRLTVL.

This clone was recorded a few times. The chain has TRBV5-5 and TRBJ1-2; D is possibly TRBD1 (6 bases). The CDR3 has 15 residues. Germline lookup yields CDR1 SGHKS and CDR2 YYEKEE (reference sequence). V lost 3 bases, J lost 1 base, and 13 bases lay in between. The CDR3 coding sequence is TGTGCCAGCAGCTCGATTCGACAGGATAACTATGGCTACACCTTC. Translated, it gives CASSSIRQDNYGYTF.

V gene TRBV19 combines with J gene TRBJ2-3; TRBD1 agrees at 9 bases. CDR3 length: 15 amino acids. Trimming removed 5 bases from V and 4 bases from J; junction bases left unmatched: 7. Germline loops: CDR1 LNHDA, CDR2 SQIVND (reference sequence). Here the CDR3 reads CASSSGDRDSDTQYF. CDR3 in DNA: TGTGCCAGTAGTTCCGGGGACAGGGATTCAGATACGCAGTATTTT.

The chain uses TRBV28 and TRBJ2-7; TRBD2 aligns across 7 bases. Germline assignment: CDR1 MDHEN and CDR2 SYDVKM. With 2 bases clipped from V and 1 base from J, the junction kept 8 bases outside the gene matches. The length of the CDR3 is 16 residues. Written as DNA, the CDR3 is TGTGCCAGCAGTTTACGGGACTACTCATTTTCCTACGAGCAGTACTTC. Its translation is CASSLRDYSFSYEQYF.

The chain carries TRBV6-6 and TRBJ2-1; TRBD1 matches at 11 bases. J was trimmed by 12 bases and V by 2 bases; bases with no gene match: 3. CDR1 is MNHNY, CDR2 SVGAGI, per germline (reference sequence). This CDR3 has 13 residues. In DNA form, the CDR3 reads TGTGCCAGCAGTTACCGCGGGACAGGGGGGCAGTTCTTC. Residues: CASSYRGTGGQFF.